A single sample gave rise to the 5 T cell receptor beta chains below, sequenced in a study of regulatory T cells in long-lasting Graves disease. Construction of the TCR beta libraries employed iRepertoire HTBI primers in conjunction with Arm-PCR of CDR3 regions. One entry per CDR3 protein results from TCRdb running MiXCR on the multiplex PCR reads. The table has roughly 490,000 distinct CDR3 sequences, approximately 23% seen once. Time point: persistent/refractory GD, antithyroid drugs over 5 years with positive TRAb. Researchers made the TCR library from RNA that was extracted from PBMCs. The material sequenced was peripheral blood mononuclear cells (PBMCs), taken when the disease was refractory, from a patient treated with antithyroid drugs. Receptors originate from a female donor with Graves disease.

This clonotype was detected a few times. The chain is built from TRBV7-2 and TRBJ1-1; no reliable D call. V was trimmed by 6 bases and J by 5 bases, leaving 22 bases between them. The CDR3 extends over 16 amino acids. Germline V CDR1 and CDR2: SGHTA, FQGNSA. CDR3 in DNA: TGTGCCAGCAGTTCGCAAAGTACCCATGCAGGTACTGAAGCTTTCTTT. Protein sequence: CASSSQSTHAGTEAFF. Full variable domain (rest looked up from reference TRBV7-2 and TRBJ1-1): GAGVSQSPSNKVTEKGKDVELRCDPISGHTALYWYRQSLGQGLEFLIYFQGNSAPDKSGLPSDRFSAERTGGSVSTLTIQRTQQEDSAVYLCASSSQSTHAGTEAFFGQGTRLTVV.

In the case of this clonotype: This may arise from a read error, as a much more abundant clone is one base away. J is TRBJ1-4 and V is TRBV6-1; 8 bases align to TRBD1. After removal of 8 bases from V and 6 bases from J, the junction contained 14 bases not matched to a gene. This CDR3 contains 16 residues. Per germline, CDR1 MNHNS and CDR2 SASEGT. CDR3 DNA sequence: TGTGCCAGCGGGCCATCCCAGGGGGCGCGAGATGAAAAACTGTTTTTT. It encodes CASGPSQGARDEKLFF.

This clonotype was detected only once. V gene TRBV30 combines with J gene TRBJ2-1; 10 nucleotides agree with TRBD2. This CDR3 has 14 amino acids. Germline assignment: CDR1 GTSNPN and CDR2 SVGIG (reference sequence). The CDR3 DNA reads as TGTGGCCTAACCGGACTAGCGGTAGGAACCGAGCAGTTCTTC. Its protein is CGLTGLAVGTEQFF. The whole variable domain, remainder taken from reference TRBV30 and TRBJ2-1, is SQTIHQWPATLVQPVGSPLSLECTVEGTSNPNLYWYRQAAGRGLQLLFYSVGIGQISSEVPQNLSASRPQDRQFILSSKKLLLSDSGFYLCGLTGLAVGTEQFFGPGTRLTVL.

This clonotype showed up just a few times. The chain uses TRBV27 and TRBJ2-7; tentative D call: TRBD1 (6 bases). V was trimmed by 2 bases and J by 5 bases, leaving 13 bases between them. Germline V CDR1 and CDR2: MNHEY, SMNVEV (reference sequence). This CDR3 region has 14 residues. The CDR3 reads CASSLSRGLDEQYF. CDR3 bases: TGTGCCAGCAGTTTAAGCAGGGGCCTTGACGAGCAGTACTTC.

The chain carries TRBV7-9 and TRBJ2-3; D is unclear. This CDR3 contains 14 residues. Per the germline V gene, CDR1 is SEHNR and CDR2 is FQNEAQ (reference sequence). Trimming took off 1 base at V and 2 bases at J, with 7 bases between the two ends. The CDR3 coding sequence is TGTGCCAGCAGCTTAGGTGCAACCACAGATACGCAGTATTTT. This codes for CASSLGATTDTQYF. The whole variable domain, remainder taken from reference TRBV7-9 and TRBJ2-3, is DTGVSQNPRHKITKRGQNVTFRCDPISEHNRLYWYRQTLGQGPEFLTYFQNEAQLEKSRLLSDRFSAERPKGSFSTLEIQRTEQGDSAMYLCASSLGATTDTQYFGPGTRLTVL.